The rows below give T cell receptor beta chains drawn from one sample of a study of blood T cell repertoires in COVID-19. Sequencing used immunoSEQ multiplex PCR; TCRdb keeps in-frame clones, though not all of them. The data show about 110,000 clones, about 80% seen once. Sample: peripheral blood. The receptors come from a woman in her fifties or sixties with acute or convalescent COVID-19. The CDR3 runs from the conserved cysteine through the conserved F or W. Each record gives: CDR3 length, D gene, V gene, J gene, clone size, CDR3 protein, CDR3 DNA. The D gene is left open where the match is weak. A clone size is listed for some rows: how often the clone was seen (once, few, many), or a class if it is expanded.

16	TRBD2	TRBV11-2	TRBJ2-5	-	CASSRTSGGKGETQYF	TGTGCCAGCAGCCGGACTAGCGGGGGGAAGGGAGAGACCCAGTACTTC
15	TRBD2	TRBV11-2	TRBJ2-1	-	CASSKLAGGPNEQFF	TGTGCCAGCAGCAAACTAGCGGGGGGGCCCAATGAGCAGTTCTTC
16	-	TRBV28	TRBJ1-5	-	CASSLQAGMGNQPQHF	TGTGCCAGCAGTTTACAGGCAGGGATGGGCAATCAGCCCCAGCATTTT
15	TRBD1	TRBV7-8	TRBJ1-2	-	CASSPYLGTDNGYTF	TGTGCCAGCAGCCCCTATTTGGGGACAGATAATGGCTACACCTTC
16	TRBD2	TRBV6-5	TRBJ2-3	-	CASSSTTSGRRYTQYF	TGTGCCAGCAGTTCTACCACTAGCGGGAGGCGTTATACGCAGTATTTT
14	-	TRBV6-4	TRBJ1-1	-	CASSVAPGGARAFF	TGTGCCAGCAGTGTTGCCCCAGGCGGGGCCCGAGCTTTCTTT
14	TRBD2	TRBV3-1/TRBV3-2	TRBJ2-3	once	CASSPGLAGASQYF	TGTGCCAGCAGCCCCGGACTAGCGGGAGCGTCGCAGTATTTT
13	-	TRBV29-1	TRBJ1-5	-	CSVVEQINQPQHF	TGCAGCGTTGTCGAACAGATCAATCAGCCCCAGCATTTT
15	TRBD1	TRBV7-8	TRBJ2-1	few	CASSYSRTGSNEQFF	TGTGCCAGCAGCTATTCCCGGACAGGGTCTAATGAGCAGTTCTTC
15	TRBD1	TRBV30	TRBJ1-2	-	CAWVRDRAFHYGYTF	TGTGCCTGGGTCCGGGACAGGGCTTTCCACTATGGCTACACCTTC
15	-	TRBV27	TRBJ2-2	-	CASRQGQRNTGELFF	TGTGCCAGCAGGCAAGGACAGCGAAACACCGGGGAGCTGTTTTTT
13	-	TRBV30	TRBJ2-5	-	CAWSGSNKETQYF	TGTGCCTGGTCGGGATCGAATAAAGAGACCCAGTACTTC
13	-	TRBV28	TRBJ1-6	-	CASSLIRNSPLHF	TGTGCCAGCAGTTTAATTCGGAATTCACCCCTCCACTTT
18	TRBD1	TRBV27	TRBJ2-6	-	CASSRSTGTYSGANVLTF	TGTGCCAGCAGTAGATCGACAGGGACCTACTCTGGGGCCAACGTCCTGACTTTC
16	-	TRBV1	TRBJ2-3	few	CTSSPPGLRGTDTQYF	TGCACCAGCAGTCCCCCGGGACTCCGAGGAACAGATACGCAGTATTTT
15	-	TRBV28	TRBJ2-7	-	CASSLSRDWNYEQYF	TGTGCCAGCAGTTTATCGAGGGACTGGAACTACGAGCAGTACTTC
15	-	TRBV19	TRBJ2-6	-	CASSAPGSGANVLTF	TGTGCCAGTAGTGCGCCAGGCTCTGGGGCCAACGTCCTGACTTTC
14	TRBD2	TRBV3-1/TRBV3-2	TRBJ2-5	-	CASKLSAGQETQYF	TGTGCCAGCAAACTCTCAGCGGGGCAAGAGACCCAGTACTTC
14	-	TRBV19	TRBJ1-2	few	CASTAGSSNYGYTF	TGTGCCAGTACCGCCGGGTCCTCTAACTATGGCTACACCTTC
14	TRBD1	TRBV2	TRBJ1-5	-	CASSPRTGSQPQHF	TGTGCCAGCAGTCCCCGGACAGGGAGTCAGCCCCAGCATTTT
15	-	TRBV10-3	TRBJ1-2	-	CAISELREGNYGYTF	TGTGCCATCAGTGAGTTACGGGAGGGCAACTATGGCTACACCTTC
14	TRBD2	TRBV3-1/TRBV3-2	TRBJ2-3	once	CASRTSGGGDTQYF	TGTGCCAGCAGGACTAGCGGGGGGGGTGATACGCAGTATTTT
16	TRBD2	TRBV5-6	TRBJ2-1	-	CASSFRLAGAYNEQFF	TGTGCCAGCAGCTTTCGACTAGCGGGAGCCTACAATGAGCAGTTCTTC
13	-	TRBV6-5	TRBJ1-2	-	CASSYQQGEGYTF	TGTGCCAGCAGTTACCAACAGGGTGAGGGCTACACCTTC
14	-	TRBV25-1	TRBJ1-6	-	CASSEYYRDSPLHF	TGTGCCAGCAGTGAATATTATCGGGATTCACCCCTCCACTTT
13	-	TRBV29-1	TRBJ1-1	-	CSVVPGQNTEAFF	TGCAGCGTTGTACCAGGACAGAACACTGAAGCTTTCTTT
16	-	TRBV5-4	TRBJ1-1	-	CASSLWGVIMNTEAFF	TGTGCCAGCAGCCTTTGGGGGGTTATCATGAACACTGAAGCTTTCTTT
14	-	TRBV7-2	TRBJ2-7	-	CASSLSGTSYEQYF	TGTGCCAGCAGCCTAAGCGGAACCTCCTACGAGCAGTACTTC
13	-	TRBV6-5	TRBJ1-1	-	CASSMGAYTEAFF	TGTGCCAGCAGCATGGGGGCTTATACTGAAGCTTTCTTT
15	-	TRBV5-6	TRBJ1-2	-	CASSFSRTENYGYTF	TGTGCCAGCAGCTTTTCAAGGACTGAGAACTATGGCTACACCTTC
17	-	TRBV10-3	TRBJ1-6	few	CAISEGTRRSYNSPLHF	TGTGCCATCAGTGAAGGGACAAGACGGTCGTATAATTCACCCCTCCACTTT
17	-	TRBV14	TRBJ2-1	-	CASSHGEERRYYNEQFF	TGTGCCAGCAGCCACGGAGAAGAGCGACGCTACTACAATGAGCAGTTCTTC
16	TRBD1	TRBV5-1	TRBJ1-3	once	CASSLGTGATGNTIYF	TGCGCCAGCAGCTTGGGGACAGGGGCAACTGGAAACACCATATATTTT
15	-	TRBV7-2	TRBJ2-6	once	CASSFRVSGANVLTF	TGTGCCAGCAGCTTCAGGGTCTCTGGGGCCAACGTCCTGACTTTC
15	-	TRBV9	TRBJ2-3	once	CASSVRTLSTDTQYF	TGTGCCAGCAGCGTGCGGACTCTTAGCACAGATACGCAGTATTTT
16	-	TRBV6-1	TRBJ1-4	-	CASSEEWLGGNEKLFF	TGTGCCAGCAGTGAAGAATGGTTGGGGGGTAATGAAAAACTGTTTTTT
14	-	TRBV28	TRBJ2-3	-	CASSFLTGTDTQYF	TGTGCCAGCAGTTTCCTGACAGGCACAGATACGCAGTATTTT
15	TRBD2	TRBV7-9	TRBJ2-5	-	CASSSLAGGGETQYF	TGTGCCAGCAGCTCCCTAGCGGGAGGTGGTGAGACCCAGTACTTC
15	-	TRBV5-1	TRBJ2-5	-	CASSFLGAGEETQYF	TGCGCCAGCAGCTTCCTAGGGGCAGGGGAAGAGACCCAGTACTTC
16	TRBD2	TRBV6-5	TRBJ2-3	-	CASSSKTSGSADTQYF	TGTGCCAGCAGTTCTAAGACTAGCGGGAGTGCAGATACGCAGTATTTT
14	-	TRBV28	TRBJ1-3	-	CASSFLQGRNTIYF	TGTGCCAGCAGTTTCCTACAGGGCAGAAACACCATATATTTT
16	TRBD1	TRBV28	TRBJ2-7	-	CASSLSGQVGFWEQYF	TGTGCCAGCAGTTTATCGGGACAGGTTGGGTTTTGGGAGCAGTACTTC
11	TRBD1	TRBV5-1	TRBJ1-2	-	CASSATGIYTF	TGCGCCAGCAGCGCGACAGGGATCTACACCTTC
15	TRBD1	TRBV28	TRBJ1-1	-	CASSLSDRRATEAFF	TGTGCCAGCAGTTTATCGGACAGGAGGGCCACTGAAGCTTTCTTT
14	-	TRBV29-1	TRBJ2-1	-	CSVEDRQGRVEQFF	TGCAGCGTTGAAGACCGGCAGGGGAGAGTGGAGCAGTTCTTC
13	-	TRBV5-1	TRBJ1-2	-	CASSLAQGDGYTF	TGCGCCAGCAGCTTGGCCCAGGGCGATGGCTACACCTTC
14	TRBD1	TRBV18	TRBJ1-1	-	CASSRDRWNTEAFF	TGTGCCAGCTCACGGGACAGGTGGAACACTGAAGCTTTCTTT
11	-	TRBV28	TRBJ2-1	-	CASSHPNEQFF	TGTGCCAGCAGTCATCCCAATGAGCAGTTCTTC
16	TRBD2	TRBV5-1	TRBJ2-2	-	CASSASGGLNTGELFF	TGCGCCAGCTCAGCTAGCGGGGGGCTTAACACCGGGGAGCTGTTTTTT
14	-	TRBV30	TRBJ1-5	-	CAWSRDTPNQPQHF	TGTGCCTGGAGTAGGGACACTCCGAATCAGCCCCAGCATTTT
14	-	TRBV28	TRBJ2-2	-	CASSLPGVAGELFF	TGTGCCAGCAGTTTACCGGGGGTTGCCGGGGAGCTGTTTTTT
15	TRBD2	TRBV27	TRBJ2-4	-	CASSLASGSWSIQYF	TGTGCCAGCAGTTTAGCTAGCGGGAGTTGGAGCATTCAGTACTTC
16	TRBD1	TRBV4-1	TRBJ1-5	few	CASSQDPTGGGQPQHF	TGCGCCAGCAGCCAAGACCCGACAGGGGGGGGTCAGCCCCAGCATTTT
14	-	TRBV5-5	TRBJ2-3	-	CASMGRTGPDTQYF	TGTGCCAGCATGGGGAGGACAGGTCCAGATACGCAGTATTTT
16	-	TRBV15	TRBJ2-7	-	CATSRAGQHRFYEQYF	TGTGCCACCAGCAGGGCGGGACAGCACCGTTTCTACGAGCAGTACTTC
15	-	TRBV7-7	TRBJ2-3	-	CASSLEWGLGDTQYF	TGTGCTAGCAGCTTAGAGTGGGGGCTCGGAGATACGCAGTATTTT
13	TRBD1	TRBV15	TRBJ2-7	-	CATSRDRNYEQYF	TGTGCCACCAGCCGGGACAGGAACTACGAGCAGTACTTC
14	-	TRBV5-1	TRBJ1-1	once	CASSYEGGITEAFF	TGCGCCAGCAGCTATGAGGGAGGAATCACTGAAGCTTTCTTT
16	-	TRBV2	TRBJ2-7	-	CASLGPSGFSSYEQYF	TGTGCCAGCCTGGGGCCCAGCGGGTTTAGCTCCTACGAGCAGTACTTC
15	-	TRBV3-1/TRBV3-2	TRBJ2-1	-	CASSPDTLGGNEQFF	TGTGCCAGCAGCCCGGACACGCTCGGGGGCAATGAGCAGTTCTTC